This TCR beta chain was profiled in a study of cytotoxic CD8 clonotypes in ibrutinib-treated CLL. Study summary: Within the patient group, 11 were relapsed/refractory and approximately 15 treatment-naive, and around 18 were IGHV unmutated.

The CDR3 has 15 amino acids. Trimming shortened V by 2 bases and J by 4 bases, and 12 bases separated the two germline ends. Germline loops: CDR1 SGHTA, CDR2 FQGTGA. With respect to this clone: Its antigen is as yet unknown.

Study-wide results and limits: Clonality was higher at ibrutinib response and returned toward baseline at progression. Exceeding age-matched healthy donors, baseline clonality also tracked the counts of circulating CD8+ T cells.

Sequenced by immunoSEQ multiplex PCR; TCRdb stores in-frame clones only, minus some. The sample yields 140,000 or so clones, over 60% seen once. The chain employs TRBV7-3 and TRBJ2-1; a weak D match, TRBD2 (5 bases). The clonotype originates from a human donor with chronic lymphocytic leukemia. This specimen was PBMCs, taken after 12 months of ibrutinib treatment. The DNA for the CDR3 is TGTGCCAGCAGCTTAGTAGGGAGCCAGTACAATGAGCAGTTCTTC. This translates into CASSLVGSQYNEQFF.